One and the same sample provided the 7 T cell receptor beta chains below, sequenced in a study of persistence of HIV-infected CD4 T cells. Overlapping HIV-1 Gag 15-mer peptides at approximately 1 ug per peptide per mL were used. Sorting of responding CD4+ T cells relied on upregulated CD40 ligand together with CD69. What these receptors recognize is not known. Sequencing used immunoSEQ version 4 in survey mode. The data were produced by immunoSEQ multiplex PCR, yet TCRdb's version contains in-frame clones alone and is incomplete. This table holds tens of thousands of clones, approximately 70% found once. This sample comprised CD4+ T cells sorted from PBMCs after approximately 18-hour stimulation, obtained from a patient who received antiretroviral therapy. The receptors here all came from an adult man with HIV who was CMV-seropositive.

This chain joins TRBV9 and TRBJ1-1; D gene uncertain. V lost 0 bases, J lost 1 base, and 4 bases lay in between. Germline V gene sequence: CDR1 SGDLS, CDR2 YYNGEE. CDR3 length: 13 residues. The CDR3 nucleotides read TGTGCCAGCAGCGTAGACTCGAACACTGAAGCTTTCTTT. Translating it yields CASSVDSNTEAFF. Together with reference TRBV9 and TRBJ1-1, the CDR3 gives the full variable domain: DSGVTQTPKHLITATGQRVTLRCSPRSGDLSVYWYQQSLDQGLQFLIQYYNGEERAKGNILERFSAQQFPDLHSELNLSSLELGDSALYFCASSVDSNTEAFFGQGTRLTVV.

This clone was observed a few times. The rearrangement joins TRBV4-1 to TRBJ2-3, with 8 bases that match TRBD2. V trimming: 0 bases; J trimming: 0 bases; junction bases outside the gene matches: 5. The length of the CDR3 is 17 residues. CDR1 is MGHRA, CDR2 YSYEKL, per germline. The CDR3, as DNA: TGCGCCAGCAGCCAAGATAGTCGGGGGGGAAGCACAGATACGCAGTATTTT. It translates to CASSQDSRGGSTDTQYF.

V is TRBV7-3 and J is TRBJ1-1; D remains ambiguous. The CDR3 has 15 amino acids. Per the germline V gene, CDR1 is SGHTA and CDR2 is FQGTGA. V gave up 5 bases and J gave up 1 base, with 14 bases separating them. The CDR3 coding sequence is TGTGCCAGCAGCCCGAGTTCCCATCAGAACACTGAAGCTTTCTTT. Translated: CASSPSSHQNTEAFF. Together with reference TRBV7-3 and TRBJ1-1, the CDR3 gives the full variable domain: GAGVSQTPSNKVTEKGKYVELRCDPISGHTALYWYRQSLGQGPEFLIYFQGTGAADDSGLPNDRFFAVRPEGSVSTLKIQRTERGDSAVYLCASSPSSHQNTEAFFGQGTRLTVV.

The V gene is TRBV5-1, the J gene TRBJ2-5, with D perhaps matching TRBD1 or TRBD2 (5 bases each). The V end was cut by 3 bases, the J end by 1 base, with 10 bases between. CDR1 SGHRS and CDR2 YFSETQ come from the germline V gene. The CDR3 is 14 amino acids. CDR3 bases: TGCGCCAGCAGCTACGGGACCCTCCAAGAGACCCAGTACTTC. It is translated as CASSYGTLQETQYF.

J is TRBJ1-2 and V is TRBV5-1; possibly TRBD1 for D (6 bases). The CDR3 has 14 residues. Germline values: CDR1 SGHRS, CDR2 YFSETQ. V gave up 4 bases and J gave up 8 bases, with 18 bases separating them. The CDR3 loop is CASSPLGDNHGYTF. CDR3 DNA sequence: TGCGCCAGCAGCCCCCTAGGGGACAATCACGGCTACACCTTC.

This clone was observed a single time. V and J are TRBV27 and TRBJ2-1; D is perhaps TRBD1 or TRBD2 (5 bases each). Trimming removed 7 bases at V and 6 bases at J, with 19 bases between. The germline V gene encodes CDR1 MNHEY and CDR2 SMNVEV (reference sequence). There are 15 residues in the CDR3. This CDR3 reads CASTLSGPFSNEQFF. The CDR3 bases are TGTGCCAGCACCTTGTCGGGGCCTTTTAGCAATGAGCAGTTCTTC.

The rearrangement links TRBV3-1 (or the pseudogene TRBV3-2) to TRBJ1-1, with D perhaps TRBD1 (6 bases). The CDR3 is made up of 12 amino acids. V was shortened by 7 bases and J by 10 bases, with 16 bases between the two germline ends. The germline CDR1 and CDR2 sequences are LGHDT and YNNKEL (reference sequence). CDR3 in DNA: TGTGCCAGCACCCTAAAGGGGGGTCGAGCTTTCTTT. Its protein is CASTLKGGRAFF.